This TCR beta chain emerged from a study of blood T cell repertoires in COVID-19. Some clones are missing from TCRdb's copy, which holds only in-frame ones; the method was immunoSEQ multiplex PCR. The sample contains under 200,000 clones, around three quarters of which appear only once. This CDR3 region has 14 residues. Trimming left V 3 bases short and J 6 bases short, with 14 bases between. The V gene's germline CDR1 is MNHNS and CDR2 SASEGT. Material: peripheral blood. This clonotype was sampled from a man aged 60 to 69 with acute or convalescent COVID-19. The genes are TRBV6-1 and TRBJ2-5; D may be TRBD2 (5 bases). The CDR3 spells CASSDIEGSQTQYF. CDR3 coding DNA: TGTGCCAGCAGTGATATCGAGGGTTCCCAGACCCAGTACTTC.